These 7 T cell receptor beta chains share one sample of origin, sequenced in a study of T cells expressing NK-cell markers. TCRdb reprocessed the 5' RACE reads and stores each CDR3 protein as one record, lacking DNA. Its table lists some 280,000 distinct CDR3 sequences. The sequenced sample consisted of blood T cells: a sorted CD56 or NKG2C T cell subset, CD4+ or CD8+ T cells, or bulk PBMC T cells (not recorded which). The receptors were sampled from a young man in good health.

V and J are TRBV6-5 and TRBJ2-1; TCRdb names TRBD1, which stays unverified in the absence of DNA. The V gene's germline CDR1 is MNHEY and CDR2 SVGAGI. The CDR3 runs to 16 residues. The CDR3 is CASSYVGVSSYNEQFF.

The chain links TRBV24-1 to TRBJ2-1; the D call of TRBD2 rests on TCRdb alone, since no DNA is present to check it. Germline V gives CDR1 KGHDR, CDR2 SFDVKD. The CDR3 contains 16 residues. The chain's CDR3 is CATSDLRTSGYNEQFF.

The chain combines TRBV19 with TRBJ2-2; TCRdb's D call of TRBD1 is untestable without DNA. The CDR3 sequence is 15 residues long. Per the germline V gene, CDR1 is LNHDA and CDR2 is SQIVND (reference sequence). This CDR3 reads CASRWGETNTGELFF. The full variable domain, its missing parts supplied by reference TRBV19 and TRBJ2-2, is DGGITQSPKYLFRKEGQNVTLSCEQNLNHDAMYWYRQDPGQGLRLIYYSQIVNDFQKGDIAEGYSVSREKKESFPLTVTSAQKNPTAFYLCASRWGETNTGELFFGEGSRLTVL.

The rearrangement links TRBV7-2 to TRBJ2-3; there is no DNA to check the TCRdb D call of TRBD2. Germline lookup yields CDR1 SGHTA and CDR2 FQGNSA. CDR3 length equals 16 residues. This chain's CDR3 is CASSFPAGGASDTQYF.

The CDR3 spells CATSRDLGRGTGELFF. The gene calls are TRBV15 and TRBJ2-2; TCRdb lists TRBD1, though no DNA is available to test this call. This CDR3 contains 16 residues. Germline CDR1 and CDR2: LNHNV and YYDKDF (reference sequence).

The chain carries TRBV5-6 and TRBJ1-6; TCRdb gives TRBD1 as the D gene, but with no DNA this cannot be confirmed. Germline CDR1 is SGHDT and CDR2 is YYEEEE. This CDR3 spans 15 amino acids. The CDR3 sequence: CASSLPGQMSSPLHF.

The V gene is TRBV6-1, the J gene TRBJ1-6; TCRdb calls TRBD1, which cannot be checked without DNA. The CDR3 loop spans 14 amino acids. From germline, CDR1 is MNHNS and CDR2 SASEGT. The CDR3 sequence is CASRSGTGHSPLHF.